This T cell receptor beta chain was sequenced for a study of cytomegalovirus exposure and HLA in healthy donors. Broader study findings: Later analysis identified a missense DCLRE1C variant that was linked to TCR beta V- and J-gene trimming. The only immune exposure information that was available was CMV serostatus. Accurate prediction of most subjects' HLA-A and HLA-B alleles from TCR beta sequences was reported.

About this clone itself: What it binds is unknown.

13 Jbeta primers and 60 Vbeta primers were used for the PCR. Authors' analysis steps: The authors later counted roughly 87 million unique TCR beta chains, 9.5 million to 13 million of them shared. The table came from immunoSEQ multiplex PCR; TCRdb's copy has only in-frame clones and leaves some out. The DNA was the basis for D and trimming; V, J and clone size are from that table. The table has around 150,000 clones, 76% seen once. The CDR3 is 14 amino acids. Germline loops: CDR1 LGHNA, CDR2 YNFKEQ. The J segment lost 2 bases and the V segment lost 4 bases, leaving 5 bases of the junction unmatched. The sample comprised PBMCs. The chain links TRBV4-2 to TRBJ2-7; 7 nucleotides match TRBD1. This sequence was found in a woman aged 40 to 50 in good health and CMV-seronegative. This chain's CDR3 is CASSRTGTAYEQYF. CDR3 sequence (DNA): TGTGCCAGCAGCCGAACCGGGACAGCCTACGAGCAGTACTTC.